This paragraph covers one T cell receptor (beta chain) sequence. Its antigen remains unknown. Not enrolled were patients with uncontrolled infection, other autoimmune disease, pregnancy or lactation. The CDR3 is made up of 19 amino acids. Trimming took 4 bases from V and 5 from J; bases not matched to a gene: 13. Germline CDR1 reads MDHEN; CDR2 reads SYDVKM. The sample is drawn from a study of T cells in Graves' hyperthyroidism and ophthalmopathy. Amplification targeted TCR beta CDR3 regions from RNA transcripts. The HTBI primer set was used in a first-round RT-PCR of the TCR CDR3. TCRdb re-called the multiplex PCR reads with MiXCR, one entry per CDR3 protein. The sample holds about 690,000 distinct CDR3 sequences; 15% to 20% are singletons and the top ten take around 15%. Findings and limits, study-wide: Within blood appeared most thyroid clonotypes that had expanded above 0.001.

The receptor's source is a man aged 50-59 years with Graves' hyperthyroidism. The chain uses TRBV28 and TRBJ2-1; 14 bases are shared with TRBD2. The specimen sequenced was blood. The CDR3 loop reads CASSSTSGTSGSHNNEQFF. The CDR3 DNA reads as TGTGCCAGCAGTTCAACCTCCGGGACTAGCGGGAGCCATAACAATGAGCAGTTCTTC.